The 3 T cell receptor beta chains below all came from one sample that was sequenced in a study of T cell responses to AZD1222 COVID-19 vaccine. The repertoire was sequenced with immunoSEQ multiplex PCR; TCRdb's copy has only in-frame clones and lacks some. The sample lists around 140,000 clones, 75% to 95% occurring once. This specimen was peripheral blood, taken on day 0 of AZD1222 vaccination. These receptors were collected from an adult in good health.

This chain uses TRBV12-3 or TRBV12-4 with TRBJ2-1; no clear D gene. Between the trimmed V and J ends, which lost 2 bases and 9 bases, there was a span of 11 bases. This CDR3 region has 13 residues. CDR3 nucleotides: TGTGCCAGCAGTTTAATTTCGTTGGGTGAGCAGTTCTTC. This codes for CASSLISLGEQFF.

This clone showed up just once. The J gene is TRBJ1-2, the V gene TRBV18, with no clear D. The CDR3 spans 15 residues. Germline CDR1 KGHSH, CDR2 LQKENI. Between the trimmed V and J ends, which lost 1 base and 3 bases, there was a span of 12 bases. CDR3 sequence: CASSPRYSDYYGYTF. The CDR3 nucleotides are TGTGCCAGCTCACCACGATATTCTGATTACTATGGCTACACCTTC.

CDR3 residues: CASRVRGAGTEAFF. CDR3 DNA: TGTGCCAGTAGAGTAAGGGGAGCGGGCACTGAAGCTTTCTTT. J is TRBJ1-1 and V is TRBV19, with a weak D call TRBD1 (5 bases). CDR1 and CDR2 from the germline V gene are LNHDA and SQIVND (reference sequence). The V gene lost 6 bases and the J gene lost 4 bases, with 15 bases spanning the gap. The CDR3 is 14 residues long.